The 6 T cell receptor beta chains below were found in one sample sequenced in a study of T cells in Graves' hyperthyroidism and ophthalmopathy. TCR beta CDR3 sequences were amplified from RNA transcripts. Researchers ran a first-round RT-PCR on the TCR CDR3 using the HTBI primer set. TCRdb reanalysed the multiplex PCR reads using MiXCR and keeps one entry per CDR3 protein. Here the sample spans about 400,000 distinct CDR3 sequences, approximately 15% being singletons. Sequenced input: blood. These TCRs come from a man aged 18 to 29 with Graves' ophthalmopathy.

The V call is TRBV7-9, the J call TRBJ2-1; 11 bases align to TRBD2. The CDR3 contains 18 residues. Trimming removed 1 base from V and 2 bases from J; junction bases left unmatched: 7. Looked up from germline, CDR1 is SEHNR and CDR2 is FQNEAQ (reference sequence). CDR3 nucleotide sequence: TGTGCCAGCAGCTTAGGACCCCTTAGCGGGAGGGCCTACAATGAGCAGTTCTTC. Its protein is CASSLGPLSGRAYNEQFF.

Many counts were recorded for this clonotype. The J gene is TRBJ2-3, the V gene TRBV20-1, with a possible D match to TRBD1 (5 bases). Per germline, CDR1 DFQATT and CDR2 SNEGSKA (reference sequence). This CDR3 spans 16 amino acids. Trimming removed 6 bases from V and 1 base from J, with 20 bases in between. CDR3 in amino acids: CSAIPLGESGTDTQYF. The CDR3 DNA reads TGCAGTGCGATCCCGTTAGGGGAAAGCGGCACAGATACGCAGTATTTT.

The table lists this clonotype with a few counts. The chain joins TRBV19 to TRBJ2-1; TRBD1 agrees at 8 bases. Germline CDR1 and CDR2: LNHDA and SQIVND (reference sequence). The CDR3 is 15 amino acids. After removal of 10 bases from V and 6 bases from J, the junction contained 14 bases not matched to a gene. In DNA, the CDR3 is TGTGCCACTGACGGGACAGGCCTAGCCGGCAATGAGCAGTTCTTC. Translation gives CATDGTGLAGNEQFF.

This clonotype was detected ten times or more. The gene calls are TRBV19 and TRBJ1-1; maybe TRBD1 (5 bases). The germline V gene has CDR1 LNHDA and CDR2 SQIVND (reference sequence). V was trimmed by 7 bases and J by 1 base, leaving 16 bases between them. The CDR3 extends over 15 amino acids. CDR3 loop: CASIEAGTTNTEAFF. As DNA, the CDR3 is TGTGCCAGTATTGAAGCTGGGACCACGAACACTGAAGCTTTCTTT.

The table lists this clonotype with many counts. The V gene is TRBV7-8, the J gene TRBJ2-5, with D tentatively TRBD1 (6 bases). V was pared by 1 base and J by 5 bases, with 17 bases between. The CDR3 runs to 16 residues. Per the germline V gene, CDR1 is SGHVS and CDR2 is FQNEAQ. DNA for the CDR3: TGTGCCAGCAGCTTAGTCCCAGGGGTGTCGGGGGAGACCCAGTACTTC. This encodes CASSLVPGVSGETQYF. Combining the CDR3 with reference TRBV7-8 and TRBJ2-5 gives the whole variable domain GAGVSQSPRYKVAKRGQDVALRCDPISGHVSLFWYQQALGQGPEFLTYFQNEAQLDKSGLPSDRFFAERPEGSVSTLKIQRTQQEDSAVYLCASSLVPGVSGETQYFGPGTRLLVL.

This clonotype occurred many times. The V gene is TRBV6-5, the J gene TRBJ1-3, with 7 bases identical to TRBD1. This CDR3 has 15 amino acids. Trimming took 2 bases from V and 4 from J; bases not matched to a gene: 5. Germline values: CDR1 MNHEY, CDR2 SVGAGI. The CDR3 protein is CASSYEGAAGNTIYF. The CDR3 DNA reads as TGTGCCAGCAGTTACGAGGGGGCGGCAGGAAACACCATATATTTT.